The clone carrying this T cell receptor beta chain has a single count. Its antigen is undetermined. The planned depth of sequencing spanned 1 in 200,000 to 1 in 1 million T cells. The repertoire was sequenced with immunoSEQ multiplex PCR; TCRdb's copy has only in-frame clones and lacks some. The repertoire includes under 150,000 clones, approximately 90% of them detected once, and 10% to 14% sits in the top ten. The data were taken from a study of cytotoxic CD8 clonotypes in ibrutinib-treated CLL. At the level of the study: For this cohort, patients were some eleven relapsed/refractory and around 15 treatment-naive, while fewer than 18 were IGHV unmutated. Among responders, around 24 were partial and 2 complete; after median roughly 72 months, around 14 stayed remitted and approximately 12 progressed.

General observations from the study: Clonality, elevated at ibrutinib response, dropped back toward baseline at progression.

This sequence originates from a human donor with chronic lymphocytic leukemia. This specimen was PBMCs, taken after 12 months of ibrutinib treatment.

The CDR3 here is CASSLVRTSGRGDSYEQYF. As DNA, the CDR3 is TGTGCCAGCAGCTTAGTACGGACTAGCGGGAGAGGGGACTCCTACGAGCAGTACTTC. This chain uses TRBV7-9 with TRBJ2-7, with 13 bases fitting TRBD2. The germline V gene has CDR1 SEHNR and CDR2 FQNEAQ (reference sequence). With V trimmed by 1 base and J by 0 bases, 9 bases remained unmatched. The CDR3 totals 19 residues.